Reported below is one T cell receptor (beta chain). This receptor's antigen is unknown. Base qualities were left out, and no much larger clone turns up one base away. Receptors were amplified or captured by the immunoSEQ multiplex PCR assay. A mixture of 60 forward primers for TCR Vbeta segments and 13 reverse primers for TCR Jbeta segments was used in the multiplex PCR. A multiplex PCR assay on genomic DNA amplified the CDR3 region of rearranged TCR beta genes. Amplified TCR beta libraries were sequenced as 87-base-pair reads on the Illumina HiSeq System. The authors' analysis ran thus. In a later analysis, tens of millions of unique TCR beta chains were counted across the 500 to 850 repertoires, and about 10 million of these chains were shared by at least two donors. To remove PCR and sequencing errors, raw reads were error-corrected and collapsed into unique sequences using a nearest-neighbor algorithm that merged closely related sequences. V, D and J gene segments were assigned by aligning CDR3 sequences to IMGT reference sequences. For a sequence to be retained, a match of at least six nucleotides was required to both a V gene segment and a J gene segment. Rearrangements were classified as productive when the CDR3 lacked stop codons and remained in frame with V and J, and all other rearrangements were classified as non-productive. CDR3 was defined by IMGT convention, running from the second conserved V-encoded cysteine to the conserved J-encoded phenylalanine. In an earlier analysis of around 600 of the donors, sequences lacking an unambiguous match to a single V gene segment were excluded. An earlier analysis of a few hundred of the donors called V segments functional above 56.7% productive rearrangements and segregating when the between-donor standard deviation exceeded 5%. A statistical classification framework was developed to diagnose cytomegalovirus status using the catalog of TCR beta chain sequences. A later analysis assigned V and J genes by comparing TCR nucleotide sequences with IMGT/GENE-DB human TR gene sequences. In a later analysis, CDR3 sequences and most-parsimonious VDJ recombination scenarios were assigned using the TCRdist pipeline. In a later analysis, each TCR beta chain was defined by its CDR3 amino acid sequence together with its V-gene family, and reads lacking a unique V-gene family were excluded. A later analysis removed several hundred highly shared, low-generation-probability nucleotide sequences to deal with suspected cross-contamination and a sequencing artifact. A later analysis calculated a clonal expansion index for each public chain from normalized within-repertoire ranks of inferred template counts. In a later analysis, generation probabilities were computed using a VDJ recombination model fitted to out-of-frame rearrangements, and the results were checked against IGoR. Hypergeometric tests were used in a later analysis to score TCR-TCR, TCR-HLA and TCR-CMV co-occurrence, with a repertoire-size bias correction applied to the TCR pairs. False discovery rates were estimated in a later analysis by permuting HLA or CMV assignments 20 times. A later analysis grouped co-occurring TCRs with DBSCAN, adding TCRdist sequence similarity when clustering within HLA-allele-positive subsets. Repertoires with fewer than 30,000 or more than 120,000 public chains, plus five repertoires with anomalous nucleotide sharing, were excluded from co-occurrence clustering. TCRdb mirrors the immuneACCESS table, restricted to in-frame sequences. Some clones are absent from its copies; in checked studies, under half trace to an unresolved V gene, and the reason for the others is unknown. That table furnishes V, J and clone size, whereas the DNA furnished D and trimming. In this sample the table shows some 200,000 clones, roughly 79% of which occur a single time. About 1.9% of the sample is in the top ten clones.

This sample was included in a study of cytomegalovirus exposure and HLA in healthy donors (dated 2017 in TCRdb). Study-wide context: An earlier analysis of more than 550 of the donors reported about 300 Gb of sequence data and roughly 120 million unique TCR beta sequences obtained from approximately 180 million T cells. An early release covering over 500 HLA-typed donors comprised 300 to 350 gigabases of sequencing data and around 86 million unique TCR sequences. The genetic ancestry cluster associated with self-reported Caucasian donors included over 65% of the 398 genotyped donors. The aim of the study was to test whether cataloging public T cell receptors could identify signatures of past pathogen exposure. The study used immunosequencing to profile the T cell repertoires of under 700 subjects and linked those repertoires to cytomegalovirus serostatus. Besides the first cohort of 666 subjects, a separate validation cohort made up of about 120 different subjects was used. The study combined high-throughput TCR immunosequencing, statistical association of individual TCRs with disease status, and machine learning to predict cytomegalovirus infection status. In a later analysis, previously published TCR beta repertoires from about 640 donors were re-analyzed and high-resolution HLA genotyping was added so that TCR occurrence patterns could be studied. In the later analysis, no new phenotypic data were used to find candidate immune exposures; instead, reliance was placed on TCR beta sequences and their occurrence across donors. An earlier analysis of roughly 600 of the donors used high-throughput TCR beta sequencing to judge whether each TCR beta V gene segment behaved as functional or pseudogenic. Donor age, sex, ethnicity and CMV serostatus were compiled together with the repertoire data. In a later genetic analysis, genome-wide SNP genotypes for about three fifths of the 666 donors were used, and that subset was treated as a discovery cohort. All discovery cohort repertoires had been generated using a single sequencing platform. Class I and class II HLA loci were covered by the typing at four-digit resolution. Typing coverage varied by locus: roughly 620-640 donors for A, B, C, DRB1 and DQB1; about 520 for DQA1; about 600 for DPA1; roughly 470 for DPB1. Several DR-DQ haplotypes were handled as single units for association and clustering because linkage in the cohort was strong. Among several hundred genotyped donors of the cohort, an average of around 250,000 unique TCR beta nucleotide sequences was sequenced per donor, of which about 19% were non-productive.

Results and caveats for the whole study, not just this receptor: The study gave a list of 150 to 200 TCR beta chains associated with cytomegalovirus. An association between a missense DCLRE1C variant and V-gene and J-gene trimming of TCR beta chains was found in a later genetic analysis and replicated in an independent cohort. A later analysis reported that several top co-occurrence clusters appeared linked to parvovirus B19, influenza, CMV and Epstein-Barr virus. About 15 rarely observed V segments, including chromosome 9 orphons, were excluded from the earlier analysis of about 610 of the donors because counts were too low. In an earlier analysis of about 600 of the donors, most TCR beta V segments appeared in productive rearrangements about 87% or about 30% of the time, broadly matching IMGT annotations. A further reported finding was that TCR beta sequences accurately predicted the HLA-A and HLA-B alleles for most subjects in the first cohort. The presence/absence analyses assumed that sequencing depth was roughly uniform across donors, and that assumption may not be true. Assigning TCR associations to individual alleles was difficult when HLA alleles, especially DR and DQ, strongly co-occurred. A cluster of highly shared sequence variants was judged likely to represent a technical artifact of the sequencing pipeline. Some IMGT-functional V segments, including TRBV6-2 and TRBV6-3, could not be told apart with the 87-base-pair reads, so those segments were excluded. In a later analysis, over 15,000 TCR beta sequences were associated with specific HLA alleles at a false discovery rate of 0.05. In vitro tests confirmed that a few of the cytomegalovirus-associated TCR beta chains recognize cytomegalovirus antigens. It was suggested by the authors that the approach could potentially be generalized to other disease states and immunological phenotypes. Across donors, most TCR sequences were observed very rarely, whereas some public TCRs were present in many individuals. In a later analysis, the rate of TCR association differed among HLA loci, with DRB1 alleles having the most associated TCRs and HLA-C alleles having the fewest. The only immune exposure information available for the cohort was CMV serostatus. According to a later genetic analysis, donors in an Asian-associated ancestry cluster had fewer N-insertions in productive TCRs than the roughly 700-donor mean. In both the original and validation cohorts, the classifier was reported to diagnose cytomegalovirus status with high specificity and sensitivity. Most CMV-associated TCR beta chains appeared to be HLA-restricted in a later analysis, and the HLA associations seemed to be driven largely by CMV exposure. Because HLA typing was missing for some donors at each locus, association tests included only the typed subset. Linkage disequilibrium might explain the correlated functional status among segregating V segments, but an unknown experimental factor could not be ruled out. The cohort was sequenced for TCR beta chains only, and without alpha or paired-chain data the features that could be detected were limited. A later analysis found that HLA-associated TCR beta chains were more clonally expanded and had lower generation probabilities than equally common non-associated chains.

The cohort comprised 710 or so healthy bone marrow donors. Cohort members were all nominally healthy when sampled, although unrecorded immune exposures were likely present. The donor tested CMV seropositive and was one of the 289 seropositive cohort members. Every donor gave a peripheral blood sample, and the peripheral blood mononuclear cells from that sample were used for TCR beta sequencing. The Qiagen DNeasy Blood Extraction Kit was used to extract genomic DNA from the blood cell samples. The V end gives up 0 bases and the J end 3 bases, leaving 11 bases in the junction not matched to a gene. Via the germline V gene, CDR1 is LGHNA and CDR2 YSLEER. The CDR3 runs 18 amino acids, cysteine and phenylalanine included. Here the CDR3 DNA is all that survives: 54 bases in frame from base 1.

The sequence was obtained from a woman in her thirties in good health and CMV-seropositive. The sequence is built from TRBV4-3 and TRBJ2-3; TRBD2 agrees with 8 junctional bases. The sample consisted of PBMCs. The DNA sequence is as follows: TGCGCCAGCAGCCAAGAGAAGGGGCCCAGCGGGGGTACAGATACGCAGTATTTT. This sequence encodes CASSQEKGPSGGTDTQYF.